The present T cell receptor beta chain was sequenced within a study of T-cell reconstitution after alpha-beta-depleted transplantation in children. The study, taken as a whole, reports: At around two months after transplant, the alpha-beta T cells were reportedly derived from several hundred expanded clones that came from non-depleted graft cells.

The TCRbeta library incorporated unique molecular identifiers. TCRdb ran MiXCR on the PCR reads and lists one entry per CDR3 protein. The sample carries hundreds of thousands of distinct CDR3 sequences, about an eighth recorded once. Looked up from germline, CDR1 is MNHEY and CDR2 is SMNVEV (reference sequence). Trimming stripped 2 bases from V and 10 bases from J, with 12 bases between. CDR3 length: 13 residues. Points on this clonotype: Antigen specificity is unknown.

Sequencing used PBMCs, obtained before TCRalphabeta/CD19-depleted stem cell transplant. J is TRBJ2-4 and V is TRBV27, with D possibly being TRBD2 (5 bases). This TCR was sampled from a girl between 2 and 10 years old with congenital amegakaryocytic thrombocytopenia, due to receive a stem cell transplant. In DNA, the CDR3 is TGTGCCAGCAGTTTAAGCGGTGGGTTTATTCAGTACTTC. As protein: CASSLSGGFIQYF.